This T cell receptor (beta chain) comes out of a study of blood T cell repertoires in COVID-19. Background on the study: Sites in the United States, Italy and Spain provided acute and convalescent COVID-19 samples.

As originally analysed: It was from reference gene primer amplification that nucleated cell counts were estimated. Clones were sequenced by immunoSEQ multiplex PCR, and TCRdb holds only the in-frame ones, with some missing. D and trimming were read from the DNA, whereas the V and J calls and clone size are those reported in that table. This sample has 200,000 or so clones, with roughly 80% found just once. The ends were cut back, 8 bases at V and 5 bases at J, with 18 bases in the middle. This CDR3 is 14 amino acids long. Germline values: CDR1 SNHLY, CDR2 FYNNEI. Sequences were obtained from peripheral blood. The chain is built from TRBV2 and TRBJ2-5; TRBD2 might be the D (5 bases). This TCR was recovered from an elderly woman with COVID-19, enrolled during active disease. CDR3 protein: CASGPLASRETQYF. CDR3 in DNA: TGTGCCAGCGGTCCCCTGGCTAGCAGGGAGACCCAGTACTTC.